This T cell receptor beta chain was found in a study of blood T cell repertoires in COVID-19 (dated by TCRdb to about 2020). Study-wide context: The collaborator samples originated in the United States, Italy and Spain and spanned the acute and convalescent phases of COVID-19. The material from the prospective study consisted of cDNA or gDNA derived from T cells, B-cell-depleted T cells, or PBMCs. Subjects who had been exposed to COVID-19, were actively infected with it, or had recovered from it provided the deeply sampled blood TCRbeta repertoires that made up the dataset. The repertoires were released in a freely available public database intended as a resource for research on the immune response to SARS-CoV-2. Samples were obtained from the ongoing ImmuneRACE study (first 160 participants) and from 1,200 or so subjects provided by 6 global collaborators. A de-identified subject ID, COVID-19 status, age in years and sex were almost always included in the sample metadata. Where available, HLA class I and class II types were obtained from metadata supplied by the sample provider rather than from assay-based typing.

The immunoSEQ Assay, a bias-controlled multiplex PCR, was used to amplify TCRbeta CDR3 regions from genomic DNA. The original methods were these. The number of nucleated cells in each sample was estimated from the amplification of reference gene primers within the assay. To quantify the absolute abundance of each unique TCRbeta CDR3 rearrangement, sequence reads were collapsed and filtered. For each sample, productive Simpson clonality was calculated as the square root of Simpson's diversity index over productive rearrangements. TCRdb limited this immuneACCESS table to in-frame rearrangements with V and J called. A share of clones is missing; checked studies link under half to unresolved V genes, and the rest is unexplained. V and J calls plus clone size are reproduced from that table; the DNA served to infer D and trimming. Within this sample are about 180,000 clones, with about 85% of them counted one time only. The ten largest clonotypes hold 9.8% of the sample.

A distance of 6 bases separates the germline ends of V and J, which lose 3 bases and 0 bases respectively. From cysteine to phenylalanine, the CDR3 is 14 amino acids long. Only CDR3 DNA remains: 42 bases, in frame from the first base. Points on this clone: It lacks a known antigen. The input lacks base qualities; no much larger clone sits a single base away.

Collaborating institutions collected whole blood in K2EDTA tubes following their own protocols. Collaborator samples were shipped for TCRbeta analysis as frozen whole blood, isolated PBMCs, or DNA extracted from either sample type. Results the study describes overall, beyond this receptor: The quantity of clinical and demographic metadata differed by source and by participant and was supplied without curation.

The chain is assembled from TRBV23-1 and TRBJ2-4; TRBD2 could be the D gene, as 5 bases match. TRBV23-1 carries the ORF label, with uncertain function. The source is a woman of 80 years or more with acute or convalescent COVID-19. The sequenced sample was peripheral blood. This receptor carries the CDR3 CASSHRGAKNIQYF. The sequence in DNA is TGCGCCAGCAGTCATCGGGGAGCCAAAAACATTCAGTACTTC.